This TCR beta chain appears in the sequencing data of a study of blood T cell repertoires in COVID-19. At the level of the study: Donors in the United States, Italy and Spain gave samples during acute or convalescent COVID-19.

Assay used: immunoSEQ multiplex PCR; TCRdb lists only in-frame clones, some missing. The profile shows around 18,000 clones, 77% of them singletons. The CDR3 spans 14 residues. V was clipped by 7 bases and J by 3 bases; unmatched bases: 6. Germline V gene sequence: CDR1 LNHDA, CDR2 SQIVND (reference sequence). The TCR sequence derives from a man aged 70-80 years with COVID-19, enrolled during active disease. Sequenced material: peripheral blood. The V and J genes are TRBV19 and TRBJ2-3; TRBD2 matches 8 bases. The CDR3 bases are TGTGCCAGTATTCCTCCGGGGGGGACAGATACGCAGTATTTT. Encoded protein: CASIPPGGTDTQYF. Based on the CDR3 plus reference TRBV19 and TRBJ2-3, the full variable domain is DGGITQSPKYLFRKEGQNVTLSCEQNLNHDAMYWYRQDPGQGLRLIYYSQIVNDFQKGDIAEGYSVSREKKESFPLTVTSAQKNPTAFYLCASIPPGGTDTQYFGPGTRLTVL.